This TCR beta chain emerged from a study of T cells in Graves' hyperthyroidism and ophthalmopathy. In the study overall: The blood sample was taken at first diagnosis, before treatment began. The study, taken as a whole, reports: Ophthalmopathy was separated from stable hyperthyroidism by a 13 V-J model. Blood also carried most thyroid clonotypes expanded above 0.001.

V was clipped by 3 bases and J by 2 bases, with 25 bases between them. The CDR3 runs to 20 residues. TCR beta CDR3 region amplification was performed from RNA transcripts. A first-round RT-PCR of the TCR CDR3 used the HTBI primer set. In TCRdb, the multiplex PCR reads were re-called with MiXCR into one record per CDR3 protein. This repertoire shows about 740,000 distinct CDR3 sequences, approximately 15% found once; its top ten account for about 10%. Note on this clonotype: Its antigen remains unknown.

The receptor was isolated from a young woman with Graves' hyperthyroidism. The V call is TRBV12-3 or TRBV12-4, the J call TRBJ2-2, with D possibly being TRBD1 (6 bases). Sequenced input: blood. CDR3 loop: CASSFGGQGLSGANTGELFF. The CDR3 region has the DNA TGTGCCAGCAGTTTTGGGGGACAAGGACTCTCTGGGGCCAACACCGGGGAGCTGTTTTTT.